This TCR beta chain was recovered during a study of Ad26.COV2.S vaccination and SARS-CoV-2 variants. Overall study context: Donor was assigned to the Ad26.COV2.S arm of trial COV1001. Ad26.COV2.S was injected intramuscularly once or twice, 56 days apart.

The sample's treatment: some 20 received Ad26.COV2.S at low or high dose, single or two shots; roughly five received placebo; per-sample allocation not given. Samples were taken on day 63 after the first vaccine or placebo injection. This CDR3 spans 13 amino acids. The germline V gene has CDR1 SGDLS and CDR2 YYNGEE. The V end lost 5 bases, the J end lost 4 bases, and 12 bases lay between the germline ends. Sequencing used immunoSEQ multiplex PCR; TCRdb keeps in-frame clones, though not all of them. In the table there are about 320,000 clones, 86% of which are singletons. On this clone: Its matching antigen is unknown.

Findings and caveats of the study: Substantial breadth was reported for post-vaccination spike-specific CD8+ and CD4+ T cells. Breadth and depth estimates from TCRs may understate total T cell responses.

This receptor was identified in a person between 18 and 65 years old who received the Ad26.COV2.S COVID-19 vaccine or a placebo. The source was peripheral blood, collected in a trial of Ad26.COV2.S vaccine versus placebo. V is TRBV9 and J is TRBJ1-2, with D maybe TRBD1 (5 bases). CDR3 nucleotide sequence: TGTGCCAGCAGGGTCCGGGACCTCTATGGCTACACCTTC. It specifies CASRVRDLYGYTF.